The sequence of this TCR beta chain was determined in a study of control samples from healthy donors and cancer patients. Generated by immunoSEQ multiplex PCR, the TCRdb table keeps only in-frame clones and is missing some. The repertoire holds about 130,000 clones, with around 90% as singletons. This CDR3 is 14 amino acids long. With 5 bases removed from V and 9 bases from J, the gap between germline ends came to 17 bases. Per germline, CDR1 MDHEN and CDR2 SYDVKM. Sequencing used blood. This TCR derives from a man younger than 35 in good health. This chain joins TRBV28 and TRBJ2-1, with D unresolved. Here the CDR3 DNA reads TGTGCCAGCAGTCCCTTGACCCTCAGGAGTGAGCAGTTCTTC. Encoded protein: CASSPLTLRSEQFF.